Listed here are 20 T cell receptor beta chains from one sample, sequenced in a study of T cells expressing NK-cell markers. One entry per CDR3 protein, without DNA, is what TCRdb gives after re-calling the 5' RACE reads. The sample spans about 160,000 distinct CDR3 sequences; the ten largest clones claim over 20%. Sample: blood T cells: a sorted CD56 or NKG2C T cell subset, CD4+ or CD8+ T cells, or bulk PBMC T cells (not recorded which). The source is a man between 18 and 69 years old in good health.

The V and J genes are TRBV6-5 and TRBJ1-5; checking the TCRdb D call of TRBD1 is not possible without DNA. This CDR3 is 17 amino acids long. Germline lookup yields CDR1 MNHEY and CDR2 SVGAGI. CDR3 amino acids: CASSYSRRTDTNQPQHF.

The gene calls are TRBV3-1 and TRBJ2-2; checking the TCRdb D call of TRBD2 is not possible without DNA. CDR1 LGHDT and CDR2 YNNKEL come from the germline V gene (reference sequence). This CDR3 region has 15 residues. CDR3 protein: CASRHAGSGTGELFF.

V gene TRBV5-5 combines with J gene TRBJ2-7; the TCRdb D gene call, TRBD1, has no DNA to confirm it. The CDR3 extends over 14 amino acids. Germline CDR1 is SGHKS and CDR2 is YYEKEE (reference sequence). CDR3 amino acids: CASSTGQGNYEQYF.

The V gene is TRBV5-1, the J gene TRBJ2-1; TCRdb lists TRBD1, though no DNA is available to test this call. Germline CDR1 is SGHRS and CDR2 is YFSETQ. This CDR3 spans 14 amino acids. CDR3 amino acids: CASSDFGAGNEQFF. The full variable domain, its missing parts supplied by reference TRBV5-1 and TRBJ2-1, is KAGVTQTPRYLIKTRGQQVTLSCSPISGHRSVSWYQQTPGQGLQFLFEYFSETQRNKGNFPGRFSGRQFSNSRSEMNVSTLELGDSALYLCASSDFGAGNEQFFGPGTRLTVL.

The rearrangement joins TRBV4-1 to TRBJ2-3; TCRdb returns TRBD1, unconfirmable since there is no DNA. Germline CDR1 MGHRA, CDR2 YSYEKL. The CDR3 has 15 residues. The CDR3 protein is CASSQGSRGTDTQYF.

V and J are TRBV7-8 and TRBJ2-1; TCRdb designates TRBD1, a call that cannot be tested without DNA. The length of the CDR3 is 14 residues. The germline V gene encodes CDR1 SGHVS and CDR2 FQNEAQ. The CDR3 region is CASGLNRGNNEQFF.

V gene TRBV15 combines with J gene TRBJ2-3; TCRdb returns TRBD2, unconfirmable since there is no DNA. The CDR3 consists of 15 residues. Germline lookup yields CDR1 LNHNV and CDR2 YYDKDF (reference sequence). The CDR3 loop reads CATSQGRRDRITQYF.

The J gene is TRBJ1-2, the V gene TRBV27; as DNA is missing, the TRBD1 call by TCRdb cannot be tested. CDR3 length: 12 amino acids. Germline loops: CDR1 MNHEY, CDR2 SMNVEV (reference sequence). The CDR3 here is CASSPGLGGYTF.

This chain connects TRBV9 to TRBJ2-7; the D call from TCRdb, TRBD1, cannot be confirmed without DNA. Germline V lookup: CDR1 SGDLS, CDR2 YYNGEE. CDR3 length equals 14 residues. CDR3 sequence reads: CASSADGMIMEQYF.

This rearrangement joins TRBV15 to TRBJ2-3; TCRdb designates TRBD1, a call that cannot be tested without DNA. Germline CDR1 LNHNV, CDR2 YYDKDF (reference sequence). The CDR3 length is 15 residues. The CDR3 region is CATSPRRSSTDTQYF.

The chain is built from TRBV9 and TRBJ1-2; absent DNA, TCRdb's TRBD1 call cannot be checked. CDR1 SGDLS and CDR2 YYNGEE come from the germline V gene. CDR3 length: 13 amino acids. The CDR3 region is CASSVEQVGGYTF.

CDR3 sequence reads: CASSFDRDRARYTQYF. J is TRBJ2-3 and V is TRBV7-9; the D gene TCRdb calls, TRBD1, cannot be checked with no DNA. The germline CDR1 and CDR2 sequences are SEHNR and FQNEAQ (reference sequence). CDR3 length: 16 residues.

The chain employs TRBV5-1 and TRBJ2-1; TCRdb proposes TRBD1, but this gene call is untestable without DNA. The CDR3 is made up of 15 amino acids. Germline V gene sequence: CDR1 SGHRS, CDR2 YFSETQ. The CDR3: CASSLVGGAGNEQFF. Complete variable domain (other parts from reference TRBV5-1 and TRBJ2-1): KAGVTQTPRYLIKTRGQQVTLSCSPISGHRSVSWYQQTPGQGLQFLFEYFSETQRNKGNFPGRFSGRQFSNSRSEMNVSTLELGDSALYLCASSLVGGAGNEQFFGPGTRLTVL.

CDR3 in amino acids: CASSETGAFYEQYF. The rearrangement uses TRBV6-1 and TRBJ2-7; the TCRdb call, TRBD1, lacks DNA for checking. Per germline, CDR1 MNHNS and CDR2 SASEGT. This CDR3 has 14 amino acids.

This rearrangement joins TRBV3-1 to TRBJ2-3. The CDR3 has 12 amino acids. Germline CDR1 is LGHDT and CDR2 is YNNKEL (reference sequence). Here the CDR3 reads CASSRSTDTQYF.

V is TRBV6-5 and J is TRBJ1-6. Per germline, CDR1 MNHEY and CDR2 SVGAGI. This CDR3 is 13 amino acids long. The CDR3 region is CASSYRGDSPLHF.

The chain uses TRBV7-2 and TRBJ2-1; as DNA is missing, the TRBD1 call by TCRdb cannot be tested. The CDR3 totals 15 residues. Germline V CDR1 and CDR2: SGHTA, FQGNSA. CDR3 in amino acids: CASSLRGGAYNEQFF.

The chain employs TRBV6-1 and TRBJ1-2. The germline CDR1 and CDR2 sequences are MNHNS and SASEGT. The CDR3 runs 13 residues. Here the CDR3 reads CASSDGDSDGYTF.

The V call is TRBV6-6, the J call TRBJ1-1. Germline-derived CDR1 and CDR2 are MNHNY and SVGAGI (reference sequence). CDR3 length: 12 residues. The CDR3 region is CASNGEGTEAFF.

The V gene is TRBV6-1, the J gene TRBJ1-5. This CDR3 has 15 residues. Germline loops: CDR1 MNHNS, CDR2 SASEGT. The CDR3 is CASSKGPVDSQPQHF.